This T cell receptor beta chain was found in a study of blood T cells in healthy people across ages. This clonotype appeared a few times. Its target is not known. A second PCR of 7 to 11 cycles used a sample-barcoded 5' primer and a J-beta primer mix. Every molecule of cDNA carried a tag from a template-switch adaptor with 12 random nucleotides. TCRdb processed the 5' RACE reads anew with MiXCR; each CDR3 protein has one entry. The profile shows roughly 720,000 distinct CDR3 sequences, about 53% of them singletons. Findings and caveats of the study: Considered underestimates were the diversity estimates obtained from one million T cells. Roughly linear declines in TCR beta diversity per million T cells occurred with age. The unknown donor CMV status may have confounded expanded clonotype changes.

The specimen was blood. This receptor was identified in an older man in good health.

CDR3 nucleotide sequence: TGCGCCAGCAGTGAGTCCTATGGACTAGCGGGAGGTGGGGTGGACGAGCAGTACTTC. Residues: CASSESYGLAGGGVDEQYF. The J gene is TRBJ2-7, the V gene TRBV10-2, with TRBD2 matching 14 bases. The CDR3 runs to 19 residues. CDR1 and CDR2 from the germline V gene are WSHSY and SAAADI. The J segment lost 5 bases and the V segment lost 0 bases, leaving 12 bases of the junction unmatched.